This T cell receptor (beta chain) was sequenced for a study of identical twins. Germline-derived CDR1 and CDR2 are LGHDT and YNNKEL (reference sequence). J was trimmed by 7 bases and V by 2 bases; bases with no gene match: 3. This CDR3 is 14 amino acids long. One entry per CDR3 protein results from TCRdb running MiXCR on the 5' RACE reads. This repertoire shows some 560,000 distinct CDR3 sequences, 9.5% to 10% found once; its top ten account for approximately 3%. Points from the study as a whole: Memory repertoires lacked the insertion deficit that abundant cord blood beta clonotypes showed.

This clonotype was seen repeatedly, ten times or more. Antigen specificity is unknown. Separately, the same data were catalogued under a study of yellow fever vaccine responses in identical twins.

The chain is built from TRBV3-1 and TRBJ2-1; 9 nucleotides align to TRBD2. This clonotype originated in a woman in her late teens or twenties in good health. Specimen: PBMCs. CDR3 DNA: TGTGCCAGCAGCCAACTAGCGGGACATAATGAGCAGTTCTTC. Translating it yields CASSQLAGHNEQFF.